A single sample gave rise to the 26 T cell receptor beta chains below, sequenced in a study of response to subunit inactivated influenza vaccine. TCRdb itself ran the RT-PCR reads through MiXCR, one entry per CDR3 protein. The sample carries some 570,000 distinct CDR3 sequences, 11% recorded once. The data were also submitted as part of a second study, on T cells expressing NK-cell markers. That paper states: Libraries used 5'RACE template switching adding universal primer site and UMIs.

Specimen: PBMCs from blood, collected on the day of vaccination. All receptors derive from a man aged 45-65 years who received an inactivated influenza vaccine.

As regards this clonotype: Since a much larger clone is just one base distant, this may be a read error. The chain's CDR3 is CASSDYETGVYEQYF. CDR3 bases: TGTGCCAGCAGTGATTACGAGACAGGAGTATACGAGCAGTACTTC. This chain joins TRBV25-1 and TRBJ2-7; weak D call: TRBD1 (6 bases). V was pared by 3 bases and J by 4 bases, with 16 bases between. The length of the CDR3 is 15 residues. In germline, CDR1 is MGHDK, CDR2 SYGVNS.

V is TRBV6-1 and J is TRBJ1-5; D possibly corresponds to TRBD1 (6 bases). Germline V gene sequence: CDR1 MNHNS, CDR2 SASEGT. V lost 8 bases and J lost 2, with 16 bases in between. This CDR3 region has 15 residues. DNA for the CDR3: TGTGCCAGCCGGAAGAACAGGGTGGGCAATCAGCCCCAGCATTTT. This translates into CASRKNRVGNQPQHF.

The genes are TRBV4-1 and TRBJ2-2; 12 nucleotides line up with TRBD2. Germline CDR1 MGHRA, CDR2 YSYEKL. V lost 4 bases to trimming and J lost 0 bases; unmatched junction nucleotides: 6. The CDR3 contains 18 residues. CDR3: CASSPLAGGQSNTGELFF. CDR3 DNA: TGCGCCAGCAGCCCGCTAGCGGGGGGGCAATCGAACACCGGGGAGCTGTTTTTT.

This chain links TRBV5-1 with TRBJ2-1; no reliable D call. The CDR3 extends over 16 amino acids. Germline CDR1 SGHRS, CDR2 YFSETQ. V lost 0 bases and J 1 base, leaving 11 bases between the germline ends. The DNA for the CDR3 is TGCGCCAGCAGCTTGGGTGGTTTACCATCCTACAATGAGCAGTTCTTC. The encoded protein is CASSLGGLPSYNEQFF.

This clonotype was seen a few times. The CDR3 sequence: CASSGKGSSNQPQHF. The CDR3 nucleotides read TGTGCCAGCAGTGGCAAAGGGTCCAGCAATCAGCCCCAGCATTTT. J is TRBJ1-5 and V is TRBV6-1; no clear D. The CDR3 has 15 amino acids. CDR1 is MNHNS, CDR2 SASEGT, per germline. Trimming stripped 4 bases from V and 1 base from J, with 11 bases between.

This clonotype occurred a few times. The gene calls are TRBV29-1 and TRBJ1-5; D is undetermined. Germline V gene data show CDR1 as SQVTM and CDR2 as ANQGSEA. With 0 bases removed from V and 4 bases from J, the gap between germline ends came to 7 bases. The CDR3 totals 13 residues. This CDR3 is CSVEEALNQPQHF. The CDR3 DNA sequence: TGCAGCGTTGAAGAGGCCTTAAATCAGCCCCAGCATTTT.

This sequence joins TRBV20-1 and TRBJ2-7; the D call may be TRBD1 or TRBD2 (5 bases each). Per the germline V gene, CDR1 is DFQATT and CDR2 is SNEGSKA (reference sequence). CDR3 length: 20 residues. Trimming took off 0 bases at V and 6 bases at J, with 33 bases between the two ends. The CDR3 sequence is CSARDGGRNLFFSFSGEQYF. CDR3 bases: TGCAGTGCTAGAGATGGGGGACGGAACCTCTTTTTTTCCTTTTCGGGCGAGCAGTACTTC.

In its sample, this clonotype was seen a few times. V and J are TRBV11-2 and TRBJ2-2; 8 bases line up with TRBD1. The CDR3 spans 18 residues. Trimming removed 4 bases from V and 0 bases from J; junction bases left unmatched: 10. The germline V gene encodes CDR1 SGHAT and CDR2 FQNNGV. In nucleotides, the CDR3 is TGTGCCAGCAGCTCAATCAGGGGGCGGTTCGCGAACACCGGGGAGCTGTTTTTT. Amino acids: CASSSIRGRFANTGELFF.

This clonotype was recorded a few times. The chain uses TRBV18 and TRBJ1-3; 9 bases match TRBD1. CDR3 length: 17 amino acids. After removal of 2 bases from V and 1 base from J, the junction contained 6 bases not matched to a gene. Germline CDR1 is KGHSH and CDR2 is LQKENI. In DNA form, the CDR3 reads TGTGCCAGCTCACCAAATCGGGACAGGGTTTCTGGAAACACCATATATTTT. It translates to CASSPNRDRVSGNTIYF.

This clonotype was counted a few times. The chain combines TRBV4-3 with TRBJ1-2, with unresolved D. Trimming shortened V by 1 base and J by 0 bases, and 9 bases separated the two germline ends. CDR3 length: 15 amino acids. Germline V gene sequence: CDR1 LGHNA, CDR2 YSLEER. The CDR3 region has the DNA TGCGCCAGCAGCCAAGCAGAAAGGCCTAACTATGGCTACACCTTC. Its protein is CASSQAERPNYGYTF.

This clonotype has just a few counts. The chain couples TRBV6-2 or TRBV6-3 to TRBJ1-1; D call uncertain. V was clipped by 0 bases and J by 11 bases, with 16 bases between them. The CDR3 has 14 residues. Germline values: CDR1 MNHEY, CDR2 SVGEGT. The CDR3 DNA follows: TGTGCCAGCAGTTACTCGATGGCCCCGGGAGGTGCTTTCTTT. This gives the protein CASSYSMAPGGAFF.

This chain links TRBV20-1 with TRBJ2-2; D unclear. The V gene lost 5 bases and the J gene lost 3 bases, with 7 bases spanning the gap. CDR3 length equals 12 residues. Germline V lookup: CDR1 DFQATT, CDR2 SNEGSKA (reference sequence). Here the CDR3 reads CSAPDYTGELFF. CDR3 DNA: TGCAGTGCTCCCGATTACACCGGGGAGCTGTTTTTT.

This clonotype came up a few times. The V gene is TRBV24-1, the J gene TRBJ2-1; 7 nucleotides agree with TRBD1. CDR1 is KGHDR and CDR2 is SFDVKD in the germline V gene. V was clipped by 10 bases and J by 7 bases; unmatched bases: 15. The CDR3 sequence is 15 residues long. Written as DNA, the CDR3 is TGTGCCACGGGGGACCGGGACAGCCGCTCTAATGAGCAGTTCTTC. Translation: CATGDRDSRSNEQFF.

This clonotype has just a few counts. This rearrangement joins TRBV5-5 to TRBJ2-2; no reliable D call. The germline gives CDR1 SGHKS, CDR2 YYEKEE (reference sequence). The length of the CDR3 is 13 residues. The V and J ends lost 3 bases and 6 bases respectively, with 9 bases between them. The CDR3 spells CASSSSLAGELFF. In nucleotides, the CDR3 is TGTGCCAGCAGCTCTTCTTTGGCCGGGGAGCTGTTTTTT.

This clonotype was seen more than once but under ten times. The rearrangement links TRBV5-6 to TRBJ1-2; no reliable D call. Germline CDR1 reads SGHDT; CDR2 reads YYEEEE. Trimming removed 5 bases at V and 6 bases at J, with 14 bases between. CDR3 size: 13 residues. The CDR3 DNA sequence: TGTGCCAGCAGAGAAACAACCCACGATGGCTACACCTTC. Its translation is CASRETTHDGYTF.

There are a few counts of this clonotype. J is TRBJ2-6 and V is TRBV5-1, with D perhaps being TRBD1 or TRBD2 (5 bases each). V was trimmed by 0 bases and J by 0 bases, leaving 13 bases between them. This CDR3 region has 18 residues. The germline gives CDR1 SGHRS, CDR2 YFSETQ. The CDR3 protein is CASSLGWDGISGANVLTF. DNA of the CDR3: TGCGCCAGCAGCTTGGGTTGGGACGGAATCTCTGGGGCCAACGTCCTGACTTTC.

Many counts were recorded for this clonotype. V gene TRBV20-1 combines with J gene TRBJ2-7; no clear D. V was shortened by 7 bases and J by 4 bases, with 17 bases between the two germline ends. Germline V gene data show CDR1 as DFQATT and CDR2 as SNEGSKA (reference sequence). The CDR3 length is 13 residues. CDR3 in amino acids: CSVKELRWYEQYF. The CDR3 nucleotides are TGCAGTGTTAAGGAATTGAGGTGGTACGAGCAGTACTTC.

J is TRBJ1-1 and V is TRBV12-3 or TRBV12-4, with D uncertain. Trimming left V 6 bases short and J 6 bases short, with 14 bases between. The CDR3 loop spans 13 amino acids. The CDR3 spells CASRPLTLPEAFF. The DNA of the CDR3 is TGTGCCAGCAGGCCCCTGACGTTGCCTGAAGCTTTCTTT.

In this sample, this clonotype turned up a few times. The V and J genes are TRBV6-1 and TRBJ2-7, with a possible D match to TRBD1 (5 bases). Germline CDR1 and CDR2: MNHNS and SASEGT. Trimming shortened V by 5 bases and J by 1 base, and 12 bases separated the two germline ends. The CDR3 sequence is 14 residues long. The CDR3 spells CASSTRAGSYEQYF. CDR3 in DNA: TGTGCCAGCAGTACCCGGGCAGGGTCCTACGAGCAGTACTTC.

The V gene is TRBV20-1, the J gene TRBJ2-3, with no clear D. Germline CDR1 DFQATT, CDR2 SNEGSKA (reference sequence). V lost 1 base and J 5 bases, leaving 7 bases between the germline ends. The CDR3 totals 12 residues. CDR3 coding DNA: TGCAGTGCTAGAGCGATTGTAGATACGCAGTATTTT. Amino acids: CSARAIVDTQYF.

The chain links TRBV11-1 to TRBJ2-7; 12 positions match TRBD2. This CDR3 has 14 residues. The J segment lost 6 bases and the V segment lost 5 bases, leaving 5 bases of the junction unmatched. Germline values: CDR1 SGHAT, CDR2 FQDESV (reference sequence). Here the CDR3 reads CASSHLAGGSEQYF. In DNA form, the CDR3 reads TGTGCCAGCAGCCATCTAGCGGGGGGGTCCGAGCAGTACTTC.

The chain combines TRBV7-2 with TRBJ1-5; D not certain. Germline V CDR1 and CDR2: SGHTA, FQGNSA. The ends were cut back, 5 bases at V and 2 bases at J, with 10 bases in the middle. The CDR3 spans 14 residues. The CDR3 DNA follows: TGTGCCAGCAGCCCCCATGGGGGCAATCAGCCCCAGCATTTT. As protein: CASSPHGGNQPQHF.

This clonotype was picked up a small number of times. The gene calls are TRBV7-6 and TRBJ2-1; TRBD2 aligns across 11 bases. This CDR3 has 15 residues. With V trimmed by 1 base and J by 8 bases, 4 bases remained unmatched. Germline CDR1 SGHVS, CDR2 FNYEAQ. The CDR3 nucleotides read TGTGCCAGCAGCTTAGGACTAGCGGGAAGTGATGAGCAGTTCTTC. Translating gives CASSLGLAGSDEQFF.

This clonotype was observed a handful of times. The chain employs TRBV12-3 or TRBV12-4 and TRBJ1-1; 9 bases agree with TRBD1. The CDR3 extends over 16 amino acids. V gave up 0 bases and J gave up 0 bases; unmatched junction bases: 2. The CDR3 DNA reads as TGTGCCAGCAGTTTAGCCTGGACAGGGGTGAACACTGAAGCTTTCTTT. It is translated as CASSLAWTGVNTEAFF.

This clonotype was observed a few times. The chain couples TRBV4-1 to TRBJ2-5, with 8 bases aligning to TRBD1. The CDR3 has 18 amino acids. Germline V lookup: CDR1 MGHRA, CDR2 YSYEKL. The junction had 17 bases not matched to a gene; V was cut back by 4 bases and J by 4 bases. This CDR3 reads CASSPFLDRDRQGETQYF. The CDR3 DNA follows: TGCGCCAGCAGCCCTTTTTTGGACAGGGACCGACAGGGAGAGACCCAGTACTTC.

The chain's CDR3 is CASSLASAYNSPLHF. Here the CDR3 DNA reads TGTGCCAGCAGCTTAGCCTCAGCCTATAATTCACCCCTCCACTTT. J is TRBJ1-6 and V is TRBV7-2; no clear D. The length of the CDR3 is 15 residues. CDR1 and CDR2 (germline): SGHTA, FQGNSA. Between the trimmed V and J ends, which lost 0 bases and 2 bases, there was a span of 5 bases.